This T cell receptor (beta chain) is from a study of T cells in Graves' hyperthyroidism and ophthalmopathy. Background on the study: Specimen type is peripheral blood, collected at initial diagnosis prior to any treatment. Study-wide results and limits: Prediction of ophthalmopathy progression came a median about 6 months pre-onset.

In this sample, this clonotype turned up many times. The antigen is unknown. TCR beta CDR3 regions were amplified from RNA. The TCR CDR3 first-round RT-PCR relied on the HTBI primer set. TCRdb independently ran MiXCR on the multiplex PCR reads; one entry per CDR3 protein. The sample includes hundreds of thousands of distinct CDR3 sequences, around 15% seen only once; the top ten take less than 4.5%. Absence of ophthalmopathy progression within 18 months defined stable Graves' hyperthyroidism. Patients aged 18 to 65 had newly diagnosed hyperthyroidism that had lasted under 2 months. This CDR3 region has 14 residues. In germline, CDR1 is SNHLY, CDR2 FYNNEI. With V trimmed by 8 bases and J by 0 bases, 5 bases remained unmatched.

Sequencing was carried out using blood. This TCR was recovered from a woman aged 25-40 years with Graves' hyperthyroidism. J is TRBJ2-3 and V is TRBV2; 7 nucleotides match TRBD1. CDR3 nucleotide sequence: TGTGCCAGCGGGGGACAGACTAGCACAGATACGCAGTATTTT. Protein product: CASGGQTSTDTQYF.